The present T cell receptor (beta chain) was sequenced within a study of cytomegalovirus exposure and HLA in healthy donors. The PCR used 60 Vbeta and 13 Jbeta primers. The method was immunoSEQ multiplex PCR; TCRdb's version includes in-frame clones alone and lacks a portion of them. Of about 150,000 clones listed, roughly 80% are singletons. Germline assignment: CDR1 SNHLY and CDR2 FYNNEI. Trimming shortened V by 6 bases and J by 0 bases, and 12 bases separated the two germline ends. The CDR3 covers 15 residues. Material for sequencing was PBMCs. This chain joins TRBV2 and TRBJ1-5, with a possible D match to TRBD1 (6 bases). This TCR derives from a male donor in good health and CMV-seronegative. This chain's CDR3 is CASSPWTASNQPQHF. The CDR3 DNA sequence: TGTGCCAGCAGCCCCTGGACAGCTAGCAATCAGCCCCAGCATTTT.